A single sample is the source of the 10 T cell receptor beta chains below, sequenced in a study of cytomegalovirus exposure and HLA in healthy donors. The PCR contained 60 Vbeta and 13 Jbeta primers. The assay was immunoSEQ multiplex PCR, and TCRdb's table has in-frame clones only and misses some. The repertoire holds over 130,000 clones, with around 59% as singletons. The sample was PBMCs. The receptors shown here come from a male donor in good health and CMV-seronegative.

The rearrangement links TRBV27 to TRBJ2-5; D might be TRBD1 (5 bases). Trimming left V 3 bases short and J 4 bases short, with 6 bases between. Germline lookup yields CDR1 MNHEY and CDR2 SMNVEV (reference sequence). The CDR3 is made up of 12 amino acids. CDR3 coding DNA: TGTGCCAGCAGTTTGGGGCCAGAGACCCAGTACTTC. This gives the protein CASSLGPETQYF.

The chain employs TRBV9 and TRBJ1-2; D gene unclear. The CDR3 covers 16 residues. Trimming left V 0 bases short and J 0 bases short, with 12 bases between. Germline V lookup: CDR1 SGDLS, CDR2 YYNGEE. The CDR3 bases are TGTGCCAGCAGCGTAGCTTCACAGCCGGCTAACTATGGCTACACCTTC. Protein: CASSVASQPANYGYTF.

This chain uses TRBV5-1 with TRBJ2-3; TRBD2 might be the D (6 bases). The CDR3 is 16 residues long. Trimming cost V 0 bases and J 2 bases, with 13 bases left between them. In germline, CDR1 is SGHRS, CDR2 YFSETQ. The CDR3 nucleotides read TGCGCCAGCAGCTTGGGGTTGGGGGGTATCACAGATACGCAGTATTTT. Translating it yields CASSLGLGGITDTQYF.

This clone came up a few times. J is TRBJ2-7 and V is TRBV7-2, with 10 bases matching TRBD1. Germline V lookup: CDR1 SGHTA, CDR2 FQGNSA. The CDR3 totals 17 residues. V was clipped by 0 bases and J by 5 bases; unmatched bases: 10. The CDR3 here is CASSLATLRDRGNEQYF. DNA for the CDR3: TGTGCCAGCAGCTTAGCGACACTCCGGGACAGGGGAAACGAGCAGTACTTC.

The gene calls are TRBV6-5 and TRBJ2-7; maybe TRBD1 (6 bases). The CDR3 extends over 13 amino acids. Germline CDR1 MNHEY, CDR2 SVGAGI. Trimming pared 5 bases from V and 5 bases from J, leaving 13 bases between. DNA of the CDR3: TGTGCCAGCAGTAGAACAGGGATCCACGAGCAGTACTTC. This translates into CASSRTGIHEQYF.

This rearrangement joins TRBV5-6 to TRBJ1-5; 8 nucleotides agree with TRBD1. The V segment lost 0 bases and the J segment 0 bases; nucleotides outside the gene matches: 5. Germline CDR1 reads SGHDT; CDR2 reads YYEEEE. This CDR3 is 17 amino acids long. CDR3 sequence reads: CASSLGQGMHSNQPQHF. In nucleotides, the CDR3 is TGTGCCAGCAGCTTGGGACAGGGGATGCATAGCAATCAGCCCCAGCATTTT.

The chain is built from TRBV7-6 and TRBJ2-4; the match to TRBD1 covers 8 bases. The CDR3 length is 15 residues. The J segment lost 4 bases and the V segment lost 6 bases, leaving 8 bases of the junction unmatched. The V gene's germline CDR1 is SGHVS and CDR2 FNYEAQ. The DNA of the CDR3 is TGTGCCAGCAGTCCCCTCCGACAGGGGAAAAACATTCAGTACTTC. Encoded protein: CASSPLRQGKNIQYF.

J is TRBJ1-6 and V is TRBV19, with 7 bases matching TRBD1. Germline CDR1 and CDR2: LNHDA and SQIVND (reference sequence). The CDR3 totals 14 residues. V was clipped by 9 bases and J by 5 bases; unmatched bases: 7. The CDR3 DNA follows: TGTGCCAGGATGCCGGGACAGCATAATTCACCCCTCCACTTT. This gives the protein CARMPGQHNSPLHF.

The chain couples TRBV5-4 to TRBJ1-2; 9 nucleotides line up with TRBD1. The CDR3 extends over 16 amino acids. The V gene end was trimmed by 1 base and the J gene end by 4 bases; junction bases not matched to a gene: 8. CDR1 SGHNT and CDR2 YYREEE come from the germline V gene (reference sequence). DNA of the CDR3: TGTGCCAGCAGCTTGCCACGGGACAGGGTAGGCTATGGCTACACCTTC. Its translation: CASSLPRDRVGYGYTF.

This clone came up once. V gene TRBV5-4 combines with J gene TRBJ1-2; D is ambiguous. Germline-derived CDR1 and CDR2 are SGHNT and YYREEE (reference sequence). V was clipped by 8 bases and J by 4 bases, with 18 bases between them. This CDR3 spans 14 amino acids. CDR3: CARLHTGASYGYTF. CDR3 bases: TGTGCCAGGCTACACACGGGAGCTAGCTATGGCTACACCTTC.